This entry features one T cell receptor (beta chain) sequence. TCRdb processed the reads anew with MiXCR; each CDR3 protein has one entry. The sample lists some 300,000 distinct CDR3 sequences; 9.6% were seen once. These data come from a study of T cell repertoires in cytomegalovirus infection. With V trimmed by 6 bases and J by 7 bases, 22 bases remained unmatched. The CDR3 runs 19 residues. Germline CDR1 LNHDA, CDR2 SQIVND (reference sequence). J is TRBJ2-1 and V is TRBV19, with 9 positions matching TRBD2. Sequenced input: PBMCs. The receptor was isolated from a human donor in good health (CMV status not recorded). Some clones in this sample may be carry-over from other donors' samples. The CDR3 here is CASRGGGGASSSRVNEQFF. CDR3 DNA sequence: TGTGCCAGTAGAGGGGGCGGGGGGGCTTCGTCCTCTAGAGTGAATGAGCAGTTCTTC.